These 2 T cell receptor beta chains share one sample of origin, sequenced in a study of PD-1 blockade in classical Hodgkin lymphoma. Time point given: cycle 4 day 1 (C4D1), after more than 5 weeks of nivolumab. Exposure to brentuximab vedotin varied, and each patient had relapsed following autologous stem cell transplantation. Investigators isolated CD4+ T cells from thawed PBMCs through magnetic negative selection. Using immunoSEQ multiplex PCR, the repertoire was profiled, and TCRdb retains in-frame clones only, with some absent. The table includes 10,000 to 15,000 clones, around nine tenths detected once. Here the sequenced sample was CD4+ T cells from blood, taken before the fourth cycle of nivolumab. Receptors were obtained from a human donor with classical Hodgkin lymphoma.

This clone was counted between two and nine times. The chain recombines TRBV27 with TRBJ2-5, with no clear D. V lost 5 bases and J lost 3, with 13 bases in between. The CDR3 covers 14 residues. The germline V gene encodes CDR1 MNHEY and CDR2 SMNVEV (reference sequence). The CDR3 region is CASSPRGSKETQYF. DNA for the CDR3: TGTGCCAGCAGTCCCCGTGGTAGCAAAGAGACCCAGTACTTC.

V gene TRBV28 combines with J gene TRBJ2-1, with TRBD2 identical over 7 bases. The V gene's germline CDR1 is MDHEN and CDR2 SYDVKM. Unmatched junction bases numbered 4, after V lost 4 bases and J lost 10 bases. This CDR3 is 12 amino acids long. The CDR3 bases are TGTGCCAGCAGTTCCCCGACTAGCGAGCAGTTCTTC. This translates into CASSSPTSEQFF.